This TCR beta chain emerged from a study of post-analysis software for immune sequencing data. Turning to the study itself: Several disease courses (relapsing-remitting, secondary progressive and progressive-relapsing) of multiple sclerosis were included.

This clonotype was seen only a few times. The target antigen is unknown. Unique molecular identifiers were carried by the TCR beta cDNA libraries. TCRdb re-derived calls from the PCR reads in MiXCR, one entry per CDR3 protein. Among roughly 800,000 distinct CDR3 sequences, roughly 46% were seen once, and the ten largest hold approximately 4.4%. The CDR3 contains 20 residues. Study-wide points: Among multiple sclerosis patients, normalized Chao1 diversity was significantly below that of controls. Several TRBV segments (TRBV5-6, TRBV5-1 and TRBV20-1 among them) occurred more frequently in patients than in controls.

The source is a girl aged 10-17 years with multiple sclerosis. Sequencing used blood. V gene TRBV21-1 combines with J gene TRBJ2-4; TRBD2, the D gene given by the table, was not confirmed from the DNA. Judging by the DNA end, TRBJ2-5 fits better; the J call may be wrong. TRBV21-1 is marked as a pseudogene. CDR3 coding DNA: TGTGCCAGCAGCAAAAGATTCGGGACTAGCGGGAGGGTTTTGGAAGAGACCCAGTACTTC. Translation gives CASSKRFGTSGRVLEETQYF.